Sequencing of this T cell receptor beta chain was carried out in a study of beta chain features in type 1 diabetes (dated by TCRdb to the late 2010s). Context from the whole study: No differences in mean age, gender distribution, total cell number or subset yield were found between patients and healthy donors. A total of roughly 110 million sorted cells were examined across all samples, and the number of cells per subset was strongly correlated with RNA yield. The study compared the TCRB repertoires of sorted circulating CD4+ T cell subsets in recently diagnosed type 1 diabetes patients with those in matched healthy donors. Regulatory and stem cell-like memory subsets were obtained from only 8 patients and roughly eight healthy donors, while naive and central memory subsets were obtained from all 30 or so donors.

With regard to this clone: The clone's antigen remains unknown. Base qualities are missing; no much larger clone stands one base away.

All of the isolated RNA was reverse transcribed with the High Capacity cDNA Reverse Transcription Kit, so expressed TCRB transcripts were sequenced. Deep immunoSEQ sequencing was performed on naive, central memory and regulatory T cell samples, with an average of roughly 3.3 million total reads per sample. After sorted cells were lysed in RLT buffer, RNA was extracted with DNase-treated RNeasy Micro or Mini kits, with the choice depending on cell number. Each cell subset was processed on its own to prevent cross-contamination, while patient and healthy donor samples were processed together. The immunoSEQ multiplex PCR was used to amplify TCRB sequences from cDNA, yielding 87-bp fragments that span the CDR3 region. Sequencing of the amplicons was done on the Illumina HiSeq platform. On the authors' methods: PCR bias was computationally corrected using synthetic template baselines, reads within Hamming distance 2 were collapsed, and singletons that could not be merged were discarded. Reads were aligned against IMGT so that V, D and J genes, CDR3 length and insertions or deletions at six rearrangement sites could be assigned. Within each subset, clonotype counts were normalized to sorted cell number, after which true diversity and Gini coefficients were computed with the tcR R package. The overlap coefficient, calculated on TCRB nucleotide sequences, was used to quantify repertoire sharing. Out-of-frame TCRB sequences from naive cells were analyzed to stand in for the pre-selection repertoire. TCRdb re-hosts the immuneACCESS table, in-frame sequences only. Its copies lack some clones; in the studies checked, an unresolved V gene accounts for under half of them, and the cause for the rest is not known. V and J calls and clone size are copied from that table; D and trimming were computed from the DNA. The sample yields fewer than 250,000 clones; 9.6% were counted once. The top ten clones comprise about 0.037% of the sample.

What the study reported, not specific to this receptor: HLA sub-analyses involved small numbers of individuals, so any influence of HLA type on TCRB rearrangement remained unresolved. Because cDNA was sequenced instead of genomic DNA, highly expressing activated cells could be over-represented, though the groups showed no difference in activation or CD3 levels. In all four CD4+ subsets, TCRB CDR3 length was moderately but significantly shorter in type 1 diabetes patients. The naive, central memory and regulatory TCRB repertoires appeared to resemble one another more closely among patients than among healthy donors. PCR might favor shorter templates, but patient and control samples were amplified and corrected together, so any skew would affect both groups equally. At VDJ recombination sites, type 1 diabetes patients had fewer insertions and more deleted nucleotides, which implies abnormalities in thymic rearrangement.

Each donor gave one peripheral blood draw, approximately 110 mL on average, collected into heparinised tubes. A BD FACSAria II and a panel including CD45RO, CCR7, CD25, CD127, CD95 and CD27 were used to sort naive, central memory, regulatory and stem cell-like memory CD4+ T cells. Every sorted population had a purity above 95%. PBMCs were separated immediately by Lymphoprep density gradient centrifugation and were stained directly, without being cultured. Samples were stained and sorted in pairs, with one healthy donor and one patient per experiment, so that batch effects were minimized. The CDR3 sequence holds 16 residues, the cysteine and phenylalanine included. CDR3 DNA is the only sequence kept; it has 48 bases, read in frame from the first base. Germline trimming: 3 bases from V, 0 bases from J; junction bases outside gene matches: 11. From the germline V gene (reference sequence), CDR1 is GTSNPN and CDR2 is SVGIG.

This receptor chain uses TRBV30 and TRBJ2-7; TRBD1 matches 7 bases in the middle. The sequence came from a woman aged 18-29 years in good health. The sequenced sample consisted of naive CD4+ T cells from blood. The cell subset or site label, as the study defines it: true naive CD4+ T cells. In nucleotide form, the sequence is TGTGCCTGGAGGGATCTCAGACAGGGAACCTCCTACGAGCAGTACTTC. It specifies CAWRDLRQGTSYEQYF.